These T cell receptor beta chains were read from a single sample in a study of human T cells and chemical hapten exposure. One entry per CDR3 protein, called by TCRdb with MiXCR from the RACE reads. The table includes 65,000 to 95,000 distinct CDR3 sequences, 6.6% detected once. The sequences come from whole blood, collected in connection with sensitization to the hapten diphenylcyclopropenone (DPC). The receptor set was obtained from a woman aged 25 to 39 with alopecia areata. Some clones in this sample may be carry-over from other donors' samples. The CDR3 runs from the conserved cysteine through the conserved F or W. Each record gives: clone size, D gene, J gene, V gene, CDR3 protein, CDR3 DNA. A D gene is named only where the DNA matches it firmly. A row's size may be missing; if present it is once, few, many or a size class.

many . TRBJ1-2 TRBV7-2 CASSLGVVAGSKPSYGYTF TGTGCCAGCAGCTTAGGTGTGGTGGCAGGGAGTAAACCTTCCTATGGCTACACCTTC
few . TRBJ1-6 TRBV5-6 CASSPRGRTYNSPLHF TGTGCCAGCAGCCCGCGAGGGCGGACCTATAATTCACCCCTCCACTTT
few . TRBJ2-5 TRBV19 CASSIDRQETQYF TGTGCCAGTAGTATAGATCGTCAAGAGACCCAGTACTTC
many . TRBJ1-6 TRBV7-3 CASSVGREGSPLHF TGTGCCAGCAGCGTAGGCCGGGAGGGCTCACCCCTCCACTTT
many TRBD1 TRBJ1-2 TRBV20-1 CSAREGQGGGYTF TGCAGTGCTAGAGAGGGACAGGGTGGTGGCTACACCTTC
few TRBD1 TRBJ2-6 TRBV12-3/TRBV12-4 CASSHPGQAANVLTF TGTGCCAGCAGCCATCCGGGACAGGCTGCCAACGTCCTGACTTTC
. . TRBJ1-1 TRBV7-9 CASSLGQAVGNTEAFF TGTGCCAGCAGCTTAGGTCAGGCTGTGGGGAACACTGAAGCTTTCTTT
many . TRBJ2-1 TRBV27 CASSFGGGAYNEQFF TGTGCCAGCAGTTTTGGCGGCGGGGCCTACAATGAGCAGTTCTTC
. . TRBJ1-2 TRBV20-1 CSARDPTGDYGYTF TGCAGTGCTAGAGATCCCACAGGCGACTATGGCTACACCTTC
. TRBD2 TRBJ2-7 TRBV30 CAWSNRGGSGVEQYF TGTGCCTGGAGTAACCGGGGGGGGAGCGGGGTCGAGCAGTACTTC
few . TRBJ2-5 TRBV5-4 CASSRGHPRVGETQYF TGTGCCAGCAGTCGGGGCCATCCAAGAGTGGGAGAGACCCAGTACTTC
few . TRBJ1-5 TRBV2 CASSEGKGPQHF TGTGCCAGCAGTGAGGGGAAAGGGCCCCAGCATTTT
. . TRBJ1-1 TRBV12-3/TRBV12-4 CASSFALGEAFF TGTGCCAGCAGTTTTGCGTTGGGGGAAGCTTTCTTT
many TRBD1 TRBJ1-2 TRBV20-1 CSARSLTGVVYTF TGCAGTGCTAGATCTCTGACAGGGGTGGTGTACACCTTC
. . TRBJ2-2 TRBV5-1 CASSSPGRGAGELFF TGCGCCAGCAGCAGTCCGGGACGCGGAGCCGGGGAGCTGTTTTTT
. . TRBJ1-2 TRBV27 CASSRDFNYGYTF TGTGCCAGCAGTCGGGATTTTAACTATGGCTACACCTTC
few TRBD1 TRBJ1-2 TRBV29-1 CSVERQGGGYTF TGCAGCGTTGAGAGACAGGGTGGTGGCTACACCTTC
. TRBD2 TRBJ2-1 TRBV20-1 CSARALVLERGSYNEQFF TGCAGTGCTAGGGCCCTAGTCCTTGAGCGGGGTTCCTACAATGAGCAGTTCTTC
few . TRBJ2-3 TRBV7-9 CASSFRLLASTDTQYF TGTGCCAGCAGCTTCCGACTTCTTGCTAGCACAGATACGCAGTATTTT
many . TRBJ2-1 TRBV7-2 CASSYYAEQFF TGTGCCAGCAGCTACTATGCTGAGCAGTTCTTC
many . TRBJ2-2 TRBV3-1 CASSQYTGELFF TGTGCCAGCAGCCAGTACACCGGGGAGCTGTTTTTT
few . TRBJ2-7 TRBV7-6 CASSPNHAGGIYEQYF TGTGCCAGCAGCCCTAACCACGCGGGCGGAATCTACGAGCAGTACTTC
many . TRBJ2-3 TRBV18 CASSQSPGGSRDF TGTGCCAGCTCCCAGAGCCCCGGCGGGTCCAGGGATTTT
many . TRBJ1-2 TRBV6-6 CASSYPALYYGYTF TGTGCCAGCAGTTACCCAGCCCTTTACTATGGCTACACCTTC
many TRBD1 TRBJ1-2 TRBV6-5 CASSYMGQGWNYGYTF TGTGCCAGCAGTTACATGGGACAGGGGTGGAACTATGGCTACACCTTC
few TRBD1 TRBJ2-7 TRBV5-1 CASSIRTGPNEQYF TGCGCCAGCAGCATACGGACAGGACCGAACGAGCAGTACTTC